This T cell receptor beta chain was obtained from a study of CD8 T cells in ankylosing spondylitis (TCRdb year 2017). Broadly, across the study: The study profiled T cell receptor beta repertoires in healthy donors and ankylosing spondylitis patients to find disease-linked TCR variants. The whole study cohort included 90 to 120 healthy donors and roughly 24 ankylosing spondylitis patients. Samples of peripheral blood were taken, and for ankylosing spondylitis patients, synovial fluid was collected as well.

Overall study outcomes, separate from this receptor: Significant enrichment of the disease-linked clones was reported in matched synovial fluid samples from ankylosing spondylitis patients. A TCR beta motif made up of about eight highly homologous amino acid variants appeared to be characteristic of blood from ankylosing spondylitis patients. In peripheral blood, the disease-linked clones were found at relatively low frequencies and had a CD8+ phenotype. Some motif variants had previously been reported in the synovial fluid and blood of reactive arthritis patients, which suggests shared mechanisms of disease initiation.

As regards this clonotype: What this receptor recognizes is not known. No base quality information exists; no much larger clone differs at one position.

This sample was sequenced with an Illumina HiSeq 2500. Quantitative 5'-RACE with molecular barcodes was the method used to prepare the TCR beta libraries. On the authors' methods: A new computational method based on a probabilistic model of VDJ rearrangement was used to identify disease-linked TCR variants. TCRdb took the public reads, trimmed them with fastp at Q25, ran MiXCR for clone calling and kept in-frame beta chains. Merged by CDR3 protein, the rows form single entries marked with the most common genes and DNA. TCRdb, rather than the study authors, made the V and J calls. The sample data list around 280,000 distinct CDR3 sequences, and 20% of these were observed just once. Roughly 8% of the sample is in the top ten clones. The germline V gene specifies SNHLY as CDR1 and FYNNEI as CDR2. The CDR3 runs 10 residues from the cysteine to the phenylalanine. Only the CDR3 part of the read is kept: 30 bases, read in frame from the first base. Trimming at the junction amounts to 3 bases on V and 8 bases on J, and the germline ends lie 3 bases apart.

This receptor was obtained from a male donor with ankylosing spondylitis or in good health (not recorded which). The rearranged chain carries TRBV2 and TRBJ2-3; no confident D gene assignment can be made. Specimen: blood, either unsorted or a sorted T cell fraction (not recorded which). The CDR3 region: CASSDLTQYF. Here is the DNA: TGTGCCAGCAGTGATCTTACGCAGTATTTT.